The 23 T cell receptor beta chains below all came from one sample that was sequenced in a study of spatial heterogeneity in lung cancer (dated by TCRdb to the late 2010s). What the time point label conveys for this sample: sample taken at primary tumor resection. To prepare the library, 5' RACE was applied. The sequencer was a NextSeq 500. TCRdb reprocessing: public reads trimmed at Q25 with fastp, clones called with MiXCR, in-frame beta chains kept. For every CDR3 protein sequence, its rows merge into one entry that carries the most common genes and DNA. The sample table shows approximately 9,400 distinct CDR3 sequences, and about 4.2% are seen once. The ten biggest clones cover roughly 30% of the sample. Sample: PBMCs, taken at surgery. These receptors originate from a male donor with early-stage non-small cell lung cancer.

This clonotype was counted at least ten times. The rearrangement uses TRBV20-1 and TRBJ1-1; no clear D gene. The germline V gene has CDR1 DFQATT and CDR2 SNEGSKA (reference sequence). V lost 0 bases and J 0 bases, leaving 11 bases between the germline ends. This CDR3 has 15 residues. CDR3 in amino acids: CSARDKDLMNTEAFF. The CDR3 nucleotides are TGCAGTGCTAGAGATAAAGATTTGATGAACACTGAAGCTTTCTTT.

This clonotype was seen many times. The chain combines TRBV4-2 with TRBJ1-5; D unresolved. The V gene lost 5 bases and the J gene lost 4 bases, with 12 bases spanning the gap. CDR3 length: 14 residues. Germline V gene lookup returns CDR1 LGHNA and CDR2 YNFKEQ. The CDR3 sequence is CASSDSGRNQPQHF. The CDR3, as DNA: TGTGCCAGCAGCGATAGTGGGAGGAATCAGCCCCAGCATTTT.

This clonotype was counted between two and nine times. CDR3: CASSLISGGSTDTQYF. DNA for the CDR3: TGCGCCAGCAGCTTAATTAGCGGGGGGAGCACAGATACGCAGTATTTT. This rearrangement joins TRBV5-1 to TRBJ2-3, with 10 bases aligning to TRBD2. Germline CDR1 reads SGHRS; CDR2 reads YFSETQ. V trimming: 2 bases; J trimming: 0 bases; junction bases outside the gene matches: 3. The CDR3 sequence is 16 residues long.

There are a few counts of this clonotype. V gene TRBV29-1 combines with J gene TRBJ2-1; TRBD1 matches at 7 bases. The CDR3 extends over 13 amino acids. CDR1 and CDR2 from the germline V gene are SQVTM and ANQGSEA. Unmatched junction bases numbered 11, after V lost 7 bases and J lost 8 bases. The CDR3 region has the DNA TGCAGCGGGGGGACAGCCCTTTGGGATGAGCAGTTCTTC. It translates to CSGGTALWDEQFF.

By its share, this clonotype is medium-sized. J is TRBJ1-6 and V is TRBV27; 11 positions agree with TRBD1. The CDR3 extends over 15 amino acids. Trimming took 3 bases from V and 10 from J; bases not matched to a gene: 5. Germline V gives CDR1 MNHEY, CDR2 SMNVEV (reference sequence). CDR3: CASSLLGQGASPLHF. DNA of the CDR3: TGTGCCAGCAGTTTGTTAGGACAGGGGGCCTCACCCCTCCACTTT.

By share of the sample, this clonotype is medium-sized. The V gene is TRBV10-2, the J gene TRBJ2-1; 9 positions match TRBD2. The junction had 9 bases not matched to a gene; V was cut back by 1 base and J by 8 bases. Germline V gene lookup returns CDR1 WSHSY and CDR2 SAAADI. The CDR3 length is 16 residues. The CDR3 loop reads CASSEWAGGPGDEQFF. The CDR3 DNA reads TGCGCCAGCAGTGAGTGGGCGGGGGGGCCTGGAGATGAGCAGTTCTTC.

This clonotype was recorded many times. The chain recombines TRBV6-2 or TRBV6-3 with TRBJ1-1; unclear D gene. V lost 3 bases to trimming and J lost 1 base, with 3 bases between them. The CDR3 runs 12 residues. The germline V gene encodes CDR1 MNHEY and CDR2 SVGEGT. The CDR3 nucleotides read TGTGCCAGCAGTTATCCGAACACTGAAGCTTTCTTT. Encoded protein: CASSYPNTEAFF.

The CDR3, as DNA: TGTGCCAGCAGTTTCGGACTAGCGGGGGGTACCGGGGAGCTGTTTTTT. The encoded protein is CASSFGLAGGTGELFF. The J gene is TRBJ2-2, the V gene TRBV28; 14 bases are shared with TRBD2. Germline V gene lookup returns CDR1 MDHEN and CDR2 SYDVKM. Trimming removed 3 bases from V and 5 bases from J; junction bases left unmatched: 2. CDR3 length equals 16 residues.

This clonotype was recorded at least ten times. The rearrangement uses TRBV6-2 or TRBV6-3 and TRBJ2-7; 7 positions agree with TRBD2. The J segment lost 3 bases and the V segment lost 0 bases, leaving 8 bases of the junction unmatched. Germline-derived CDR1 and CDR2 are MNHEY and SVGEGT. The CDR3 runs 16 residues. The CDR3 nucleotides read TGTGCCAGCAGTTACTCGAGTCGGGGGGTACTCTACGAGCAGTACGTC. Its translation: CASSYSSRGVLYEQYV.

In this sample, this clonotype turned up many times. The CDR3 protein is CASSPGQGANEKLFF. DNA of the CDR3: TGTGCCAGCAGCCCGGGACAGGGAGCTAATGAAAAACTGTTTTTT. This chain links TRBV6-6 with TRBJ1-4; 9 nucleotides match TRBD1. The germline V gene encodes CDR1 MNHNY and CDR2 SVGAGI (reference sequence). The CDR3 has 15 residues. The ends lost 6 bases at V and 3 bases at J; junction bases unmatched: 5.

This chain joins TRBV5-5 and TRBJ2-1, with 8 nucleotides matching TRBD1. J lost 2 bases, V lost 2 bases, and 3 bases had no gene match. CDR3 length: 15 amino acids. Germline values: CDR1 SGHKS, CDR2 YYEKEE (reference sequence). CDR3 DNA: TGTGCCAGCAGCTTTGACAGGGGAGCCTACAATGAGCAGTTCTTC. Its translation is CASSFDRGAYNEQFF.

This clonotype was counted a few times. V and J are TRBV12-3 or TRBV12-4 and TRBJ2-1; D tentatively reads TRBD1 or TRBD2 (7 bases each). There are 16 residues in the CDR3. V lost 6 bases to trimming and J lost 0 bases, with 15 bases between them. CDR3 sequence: CASRGGDSYSYNEQFF. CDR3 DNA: TGTGCCAGCAGGGGGGGGGACAGTTACTCCTACAATGAGCAGTTCTTC.

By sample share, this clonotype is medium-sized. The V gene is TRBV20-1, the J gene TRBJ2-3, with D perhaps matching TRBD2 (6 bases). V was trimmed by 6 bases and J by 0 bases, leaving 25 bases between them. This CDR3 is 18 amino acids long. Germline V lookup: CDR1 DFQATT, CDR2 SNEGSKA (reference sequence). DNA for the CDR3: TGCAGTGCAAAACCCTCGGGCGGGGCGTACCTTAGCACAGATACGCAGTATTTT. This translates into CSAKPSGGAYLSTDTQYF.

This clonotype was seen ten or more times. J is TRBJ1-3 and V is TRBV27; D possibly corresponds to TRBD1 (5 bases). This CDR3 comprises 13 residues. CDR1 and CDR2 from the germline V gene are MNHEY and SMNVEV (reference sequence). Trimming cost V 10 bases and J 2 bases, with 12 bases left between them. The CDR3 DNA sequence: TGTGCCACCCATTCAGGGACTGGAAACACCATATATTTT. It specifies CATHSGTGNTIYF.

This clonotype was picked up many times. The CDR3 bases are TGTGCCAGGAAGGGACTAGCGGGGGGGCAGTACAGAGGAGAGACCCAGTACTTC. It yields the protein CARKGLAGGQYRGETQYF. The J gene is TRBJ2-5, the V gene TRBV12-3 or TRBV12-4; TRBD2 aligns across 16 bases. Trimming took 9 bases from V and 4 from J; bases not matched to a gene: 14. The length of the CDR3 is 18 residues.

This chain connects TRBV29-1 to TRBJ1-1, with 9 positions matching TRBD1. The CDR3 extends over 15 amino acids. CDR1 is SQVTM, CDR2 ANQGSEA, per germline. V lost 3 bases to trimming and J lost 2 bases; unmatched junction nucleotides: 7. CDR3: CSVDGTGRGNTEAFF. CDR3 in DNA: TGCAGCGTTGACGGGACAGGGAGGGGAAACACTGAAGCTTTCTTT.

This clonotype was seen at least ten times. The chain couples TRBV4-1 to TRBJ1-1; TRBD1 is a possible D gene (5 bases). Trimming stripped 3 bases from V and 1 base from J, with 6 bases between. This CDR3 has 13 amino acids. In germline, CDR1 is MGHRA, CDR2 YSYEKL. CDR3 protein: CASSQTENTEAFF. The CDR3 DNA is TGCGCCAGCAGCCAGACAGAGAACACTGAAGCTTTCTTT.

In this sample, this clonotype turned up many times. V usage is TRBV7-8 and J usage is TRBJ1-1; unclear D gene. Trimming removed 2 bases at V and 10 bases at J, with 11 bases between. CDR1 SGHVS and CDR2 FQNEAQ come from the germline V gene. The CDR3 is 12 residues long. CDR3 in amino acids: CASSLFRGVAFF. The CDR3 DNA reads TGTGCCAGCAGCTTATTCCGCGGGGTAGCTTTCTTT.

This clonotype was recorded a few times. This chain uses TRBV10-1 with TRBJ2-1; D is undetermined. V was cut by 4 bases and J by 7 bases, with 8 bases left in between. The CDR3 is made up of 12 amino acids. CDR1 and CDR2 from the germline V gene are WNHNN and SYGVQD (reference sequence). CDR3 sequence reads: CASSGTTNEQFF. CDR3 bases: TGCGCCAGCAGTGGAACAACGAATGAGCAGTTCTTC.

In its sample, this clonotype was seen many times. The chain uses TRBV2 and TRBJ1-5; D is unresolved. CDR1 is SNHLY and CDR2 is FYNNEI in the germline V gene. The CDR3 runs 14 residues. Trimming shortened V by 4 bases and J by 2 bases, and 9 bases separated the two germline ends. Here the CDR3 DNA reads TGTGCCAGCAGTGTCCGTGGAGGCAATCAGCCCCAGCATTTT. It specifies CASSVRGGNQPQHF. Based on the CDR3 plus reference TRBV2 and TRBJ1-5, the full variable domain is EPEVTQTPSHQVTQMGQEVILRCVPISNHLYFYWYRQILGQKVEFLVSFYNNEISEKSEIFDDQFSVERPDGSNFTLKIRSTKLEDSAMYFCASSVRGGNQPQHFGDGTRLSIL.

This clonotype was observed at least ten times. DNA for the CDR3: TGTGCCAGCAGTGAACTTGGGAGTACGCAAGAGACCCAGTACTTC. It specifies CASSELGSTQETQYF. This rearrangement joins TRBV2 to TRBJ2-5; perhaps TRBD2 as D (5 bases). This CDR3 is 15 amino acids long. The germline gives CDR1 SNHLY, CDR2 FYNNEI. V lost 2 bases and J 2 bases, leaving 12 bases between the germline ends.

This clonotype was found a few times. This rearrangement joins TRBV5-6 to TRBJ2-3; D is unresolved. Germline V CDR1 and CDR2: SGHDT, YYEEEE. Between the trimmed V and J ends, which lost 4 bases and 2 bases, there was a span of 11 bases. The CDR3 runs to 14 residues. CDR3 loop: CASSALTNTDTQYF. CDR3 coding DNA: TGTGCCAGCAGCGCGCTGACCAACACAGATACGCAGTATTTT.

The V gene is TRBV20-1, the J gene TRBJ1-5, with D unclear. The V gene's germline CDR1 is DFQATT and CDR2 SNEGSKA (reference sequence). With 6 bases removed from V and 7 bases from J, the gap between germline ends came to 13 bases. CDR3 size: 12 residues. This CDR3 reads CSAQPVQQPQHF. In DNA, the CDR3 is TGCAGTGCCCAACCGGTTCAGCAGCCCCAGCATTTT.